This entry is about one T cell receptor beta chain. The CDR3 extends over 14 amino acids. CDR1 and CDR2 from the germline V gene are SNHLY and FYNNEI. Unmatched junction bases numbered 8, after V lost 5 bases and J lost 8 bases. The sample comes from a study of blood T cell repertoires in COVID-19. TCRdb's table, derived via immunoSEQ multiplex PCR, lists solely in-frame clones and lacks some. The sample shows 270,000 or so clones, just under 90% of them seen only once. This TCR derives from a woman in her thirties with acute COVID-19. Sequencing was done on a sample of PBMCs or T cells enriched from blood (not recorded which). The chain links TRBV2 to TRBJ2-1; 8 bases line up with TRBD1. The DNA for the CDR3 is TGTGCCAGCAGTATGGGACAGGAGGGGGATGAGCAGTTCTTC. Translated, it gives CASSMGQEGDEQFF.